What follows are 21 T cell receptor beta chains derived from one specimen sequenced in a study of CD8 T cells in ankylosing spondylitis. General study points: What seemed typical of ankylosing spondylitis blood was a TCR beta motif built from roughly eight highly homologous variants.

For these receptors, no antigen is known. A single record per CDR3 protein comes from TCRdb applying MiXCR to the 5' RACE reads. The sample shows around 490,000 distinct CDR3 sequences, under 5.5% of them seen only once. Sequences were obtained from blood, either unsorted or a sorted T cell fraction (not recorded which). These receptors came from a male donor with ankylosing spondylitis.

The rearrangement joins TRBV6-1 to TRBJ2-1; possibly TRBD1 for D (5 bases). CDR1 is MNHNS, CDR2 SASEGT, per germline. The CDR3 spans 14 residues. Deletions cut 4 bases from V and 12 bases from J, with 19 bases between. The CDR3 here is CASSGPLRGVGQFF. DNA of the CDR3: TGTGCCAGCAGTGGCCCTCTAAGGGGTGTAGGGCAGTTCTTC.

This clonotype has more than one count but fewer than ten. V usage is TRBV7-2 and J usage is TRBJ2-7; 8 bases agree with TRBD1. Trimming cost V 4 bases and J 6 bases; bases outside gene matches: 8. The length of the CDR3 is 14 residues. The germline gives CDR1 SGHTA, CDR2 FQGNSA. CDR3 DNA: TGTGCCAGCAGCTCCTACCAACAGGGGGTCGAGCAGTACTTC. Translated, it gives CASSSYQQGVEQYF.

This clonotype was seen many times. The chain has TRBV10-3 and TRBJ1-2, with 7 nucleotides matching TRBD1. From germline, CDR1 is ENHRY and CDR2 SYGVKD. V dropped 5 bases and J dropped 8; count of bases not matched to a gene: 11. The CDR3 sequence is 14 residues long. The DNA of the CDR3 is TGTGCCATCAGTCAGAACAGGGGAGTAGGCGGCTACACCTTC. Its translation: CAISQNRGVGGYTF.

This clonotype was observed at least ten times. The chain links TRBV6-2 or TRBV6-3 to TRBJ2-7, with D perhaps assigned TRBD1 or TRBD2 (6 bases each). The CDR3 loop spans 14 amino acids. Looked up from germline, CDR1 is MNHEY and CDR2 is SVGEGT. Trimming pared 2 bases from V and 3 bases from J, leaving 11 bases between. The CDR3 here is CASSYRRGLYEQYF. The CDR3 DNA reads TGTGCCAGCAGTTACCGACGGGGGCTCTACGAGCAGTACTTC.

This clonotype occurred many times. This chain links TRBV28 with TRBJ2-1; a possible D gene is TRBD2 (6 bases). Trimming cost V 8 bases and J 5 bases, with 16 bases left between them. There are 14 residues in the CDR3. The germline V gene has CDR1 MDHEN and CDR2 SYDVKM. The CDR3 DNA sequence: TGTGCCAGCCAAATAGGAGGGCTAAACAATGAGCAGTTCTTC. Translating it yields CASQIGGLNNEQFF.

Only a few counts were recorded for this clonotype. This rearrangement joins TRBV13 to TRBJ2-3, with a possible D match to TRBD2 (6 bases). Trimming took off 5 bases at V and 2 bases at J, with 11 bases between the two ends. CDR1 and CDR2 from the germline V gene are PRHDT and FYEKMQ (reference sequence). The CDR3 sequence is 14 residues long. Here the CDR3 reads CASSPGLNTDTQYF. The CDR3 DNA is TGTGCCAGCAGCCCGGGACTGAACACAGATACGCAGTATTTT.

This clonotype was counted a few times. V usage is TRBV4-1 and J usage is TRBJ1-5, with a weak D call TRBD1 (5 bases). The germline CDR1 and CDR2 sequences are MGHRA and YSYEKL. V was pared by 3 bases and J by 6 bases, with 15 bases between. CDR3 length: 15 residues. As DNA, the CDR3 is TGCGCCAGCAGCCAGGACAATTGGCGGGGTCAGCCCCAGCATTTT. Translating gives CASSQDNWRGQPQHF.

This clonotype was picked up many times. The chain employs TRBV7-2 and TRBJ1-5, with a tentative D call TRBD1 (5 bases). CDR1 SGHTA and CDR2 FQGNSA come from the germline V gene. This CDR3 is built from 12 residues. The V gene lost 5 bases and the J gene lost 4 bases, with 6 bases spanning the gap. The CDR3 sequence is CASSDSNQPQHF. DNA for the CDR3: TGTGCCAGCAGCGACAGTAATCAGCCCCAGCATTTT.

This clonotype was detected many times. CDR3 amino acids: CASSRQGAEQPQHF. As DNA, the CDR3 is TGTGCCAGCAGTAGACAGGGGGCCGAACAGCCCCAGCATTTT. The chain recombines TRBV12-3 or TRBV12-4 with TRBJ1-5, with 10 bases matching TRBD1. V trimming: 5 bases; J trimming: 7 bases; junction bases outside the gene matches: 5. The CDR3 runs 14 residues.

V is TRBV28 and J is TRBJ1-1, with 7 bases lining up with TRBD1. The CDR3 loop spans 14 amino acids. CDR1 and CDR2 (germline): MDHEN, SYDVKM. The junction had 13 bases not matched to a gene; V was cut back by 3 bases and J by 12 bases. The CDR3 here is CASSFIGTEGGPFF. CDR3 coding DNA: TGTGCCAGCAGTTTTATAGGGACAGAGGGGGGTCCTTTCTTT.

In this sample, this clonotype turned up a few times. The V gene is TRBV25-1, the J gene TRBJ1-1, with D perhaps matching TRBD1 (6 bases). Germline CDR1 is MGHDK and CDR2 is SYGVNS. This CDR3 spans 15 amino acids. The V gene lost 5 bases and the J gene lost 2 bases, with 15 bases spanning the gap. The CDR3 protein is CASSIRDIENTEAFF. The CDR3 nucleotides read TGTGCCAGCAGTATCCGGGACATAGAAAACACTGAAGCTTTCTTT.

This clonotype was observed at least ten times. V and J are TRBV12-3 or TRBV12-4 and TRBJ2-7; TRBD2 matches at 10 bases. The J segment lost 2 bases and the V segment lost 6 bases, leaving 4 bases of the junction unmatched. The CDR3 runs to 14 residues. The CDR3 loop reads CASRTTSGTYEQYF. In DNA, the CDR3 is TGTGCCAGCAGGACCACTAGCGGGACCTACGAGCAGTACTTC.

About this clonotype itself: It may be a read error: a sequence one base away is much more abundant. The chain combines TRBV7-2 with TRBJ2-2, with TRBD2 identical over 11 bases. The germline V gene encodes CDR1 SGHTA and CDR2 FQGNSA. This CDR3 contains 17 residues. CDR3 coding DNA: TGTGTCAGCAGCGAAACGGGACTAGCGGAGAACACCGGGGAGCTGTTTTTT. Its translation is CVSSETGLAENTGELFF.

Many counts were recorded for this clonotype. This chain links TRBV5-5 with TRBJ1-5, with 12 bases lining up with TRBD1. The junction had 4 bases not matched to a gene; V was cut back by 3 bases and J by 6 bases. Germline CDR1 reads SGHKS; CDR2 reads YYEKEE (reference sequence). The CDR3 contains 15 residues. CDR3 DNA sequence: TGTGCCAGCAGCTGGGACAGGGGGCGTCCTCAGCCCCAGCATTTT. Its protein is CASSWDRGRPQPQHF.

This clonotype was observed at least ten times. The chain has TRBV10-3 and TRBJ2-5; no firm D call. The V gene's germline CDR1 is ENHRY and CDR2 SYGVKD. CDR3 length equals 12 residues. V was clipped by 6 bases and J by 0 bases, with 5 bases between them. The CDR3 nucleotides read TGTGCCATCAGCCGAGACCAAGAGACCCAGTACTTC. As protein: CAISRDQETQYF.

This clonotype occurred many times. The J gene is TRBJ2-5, the V gene TRBV27, with a tentative D call TRBD1 (5 bases). Trimming removed 4 bases at V and 3 bases at J, with 9 bases between. CDR3 length: 13 residues. From germline, CDR1 is MNHEY and CDR2 SMNVEV (reference sequence). CDR3 sequence reads: CASSSDSEETQYF. The CDR3 DNA sequence: TGTGCCAGCAGTTCCGACAGTGAAGAGACCCAGTACTTC.

In this sample, this clonotype turned up a few times. CDR3 coding DNA: TGCAGTGCTAGAAACCGGGCCCCCGGGGCCCAGTACTTC. It specifies CSARNRAPGAQYF. The V call is TRBV20-1, the J call TRBJ2-5; TRBD2 might be the D (5 bases). CDR1 DFQATT and CDR2 SNEGSKA come from the germline V gene (reference sequence). The CDR3 covers 13 residues. With 2 bases removed from V and 9 bases from J, the gap between germline ends came to 16 bases.

This clonotype came up many times. The chain uses TRBV20-1 and TRBJ1-2; D unclear. The germline V gene has CDR1 DFQATT and CDR2 SNEGSKA (reference sequence). The CDR3 runs to 12 residues. The V and J ends lost 1 base and 8 bases respectively, with 11 bases between them. For the CDR3, the DNA is TGCAGTGCTAGAGGCAGCATAGAAGGCTACACCTTC. This encodes CSARGSIEGYTF.

This clonotype was picked up many times. The chain links TRBV12-3 or TRBV12-4 to TRBJ1-1; D gene ambiguous. The CDR3 loop spans 11 amino acids. V lost 6 bases to trimming and J lost 2 bases, with 4 bases between them. CDR3 residues: CASRFNTEAFF. The CDR3 DNA reads as TGTGCCAGCAGATTTAACACTGAAGCTTTCTTT.

This clonotype turned up a few times. This chain links TRBV3-1 with TRBJ1-1; no reliable D call. Per the germline V gene, CDR1 is LGHDT and CDR2 is YNNKEL (reference sequence). The germline V and J ends were trimmed by 4 bases and 5 bases, with 11 bases remaining between them. The CDR3 has 13 amino acids. CDR3 loop: CASSPTGITEAFF. The CDR3 nucleotides read TGTGCCAGCAGCCCCACCGGGATTACTGAAGCTTTCTTT.

This clonotype was seen more than once but under ten times. The gene calls are TRBV12-3 or TRBV12-4 and TRBJ1-1, with TRBD1 matching 10 bases. The CDR3 spans 15 residues. Trimming at V came to 6 bases and at J to 2 bases, leaving 6 bases not matched to a gene. CDR3 residues: CASRSRTGGNTEAFF. The CDR3 DNA sequence: TGTGCCAGCAGATCCAGGACAGGGGGAAACACTGAAGCTTTCTTT.